The following is a TCR beta chain sequence with its context. The sample originates from a study of human T cells and chemical hapten exposure. The CDR3 is made up of 12 amino acids. Looked up from germline, CDR1 is GTSNPN and CDR2 is SVGIG (reference sequence). Noted time point: pre-sensitization, week 0. Noted treatment: therapeutic diphenylcyclopropenone sensitization with weekly scalp DPC. Extraction of total RNA was performed on unfractionated whole blood. TCRdb itself ran the RACE reads through MiXCR, one entry per CDR3 protein. Among roughly 56,000 distinct CDR3 sequences listed, more than 9% were seen once.

The sequence derives from a woman aged 30 to 39 with alopecia areata. Some clones in this sample may be carry-over from other donors' samples. The V gene is TRBV30, the J gene TRBJ2-7; D uncertain. Gene TRBJ2-1 matches the end of the DNA better, so the J call may be wrong. The source was whole blood, collected in connection with sensitization to the hapten diphenylcyclopropenone (DPC). CDR3: CACRSAYYEQFF. CDR3 bases: TGTGCCTGCCGCTCAGCATACTACGAGCAGTTCTTC.